A selection of T cell receptor beta chains follows, all from one sample in a study of T cell repertoires in cytomegalovirus infection. TCRdb re-derived calls from the reads in MiXCR, one entry per CDR3 protein. Of approximately 89,000 distinct CDR3 sequences detected, roughly a quarter appear once; the ten largest clones hold approximately 49%. No antigen has been assigned to these receptors. The material was CD8+ T cells from cultured PBMCs, obtained from culture after CMV antigen stimulation. These receptors were taken from a human donor in good health (CMV status not recorded). Some clones in this sample may be carry-over from other donors' samples. CDR3s include the opening cysteine and the closing phenylalanine or tryptophan. Each record gives: J gene, CDR3 length, clone size, V gene, D gene, CDR3 DNA, CDR3 protein. The D gene is left open where the match is weak. The size field is filled for only some rows; it gives once, few, many or a size class.

>TRBJ1-5|16|NA|TRBV12-3/TRBV12-4|TRBD1
TGTGCCAGCAGTTTAGGAAGGGGGCGAGGCAATCAGCCCCAGCATTTT
CASSLGRGRGNQPQHF
>TRBJ2-1|15|NA|TRBV28|NA
TGTGCCAGCACCGAAAATTGGCGAGGGTCCAATGAGCAGTTCTTC
CASTENWRGSNEQFF
>TRBJ2-7|14|few|TRBV7-9|TRBD2
TGTGCCAGCAGCTTAGATGTAGCGGGCTACGAGCAGTACTTC
CASSLDVAGYEQYF
>TRBJ1-2|14|few|TRBV2|NA
TGTGCCCAGCAGTCCCCCCAGGGCGGCTATGGCTACACCTTC
CAQQSPQGGYGYTF
>TRBJ1-6|14|NA|TRBV12-3/TRBV12-4|TRBD1
TGTGCCAGCTCTTTGGACAGGGGTTATTCACCCCTCCACTTT
CASSLDRGYSPLHF
>TRBJ1-2|14|NA|TRBV27|NA
TGTGCCAGCAGTTTCGGCGGAGCTGAGTATGGCTACACCTTC
CASSFGGAEYGYTF
>TRBJ1-6|14|few|TRBV28|NA
TGTGCCAGCAGTTTCTCTGACACTAATTCACCCCTCCACTTT
CASSFSDTNSPLHF
>TRBJ2-7|14|few|TRBV4-1|NA
TGCGCCAGCAGCCAAGGGGAGTTCTCCTACGAGCAGTACTTC
CASSQGEFSYEQYF
>TRBJ2-1|12|NA|TRBV20-1|NA
TGCAGTGCGACCGCCGGGTACAATGAGCAGTTCTTC
CSATAGYNEQFF
>TRBJ2-3|15|few|TRBV4-1|NA
TGCGCCAGCAGCCCCGGGGGTAGCCGCACAGATACGCAGTATTTT
CASSPGGSRTDTQYF
>TRBJ1-2|16|few|TRBV12-3/TRBV12-4|NA
TGTGCCAGCAGTTTAGGGGACGACTTAGCTAACTATGGCTACACCTTC
CASSLGDDLANYGYTF
>TRBJ2-5|15|few|TRBV29-1|NA
TGCAGCGTTCGCGCACAACAGGGAGGGTTAGAGACCCAGTACTTC
CSVRAQQGGLETQYF
>TRBJ2-7|13|NA|TRBV7-9|NA
TGTGCCAGCAGCTCATGGTTGGGTTACGAGCAGTACTTC
CASSSWLGYEQYF
>TRBJ1-1|15|NA|TRBV27|NA
TGTGCCAGCAGTCAGCGGACAGTTCTGAACACTGAAGCTTTCTTT
CASSQRTVLNTEAFF
>TRBJ1-2|14|few|TRBV2|TRBD1
TGTGCCAGAGGACAGGTCGGAGCTAACTATGGCTACACCTTC
CARGQVGANYGYTF
>TRBJ1-5|16|few|TRBV19|NA
TGTGCCAGTAGTATAGACGGGGGCCTGGACAATCAGCCCCAGCATTTT
CASSIDGGLDNQPQHF
>TRBJ1-5|14|many|TRBV6-1|TRBD1
TGTGCCAGCAGCGAGGGACAGGGGGTAGAGCCCCAGCATTTT
CASSEGQGVEPQHF
>TRBJ1-1|12|NA|TRBV6-8|NA
TGTGCCAGCAGCAACTCGGGAGGGGAAGCTTTCTTT
CASSNSGGEAFF
>TRBJ2-1|16|many|TRBV7-9|TRBD1
TGTGCCAGCAGACCAAGGACAGGGGATTCCTACAATGAGCAGTTCTTC
CASRPRTGDSYNEQFF
>TRBJ1-5|15|many|TRBV6-1|NA
TGTGCCAGCAGTGAAACCAGGGCGAACAATCAGCCCCAGCATTTT
CASSETRANNQPQHF
>TRBJ2-1|13|NA|TRBV27|TRBD2
TGTGCCACCACTAGCGGGCTATACAATGAGCAGTTCTTC
CATTSGLYNEQFF
>TRBJ2-7|15|NA|TRBV5-5|NA
TGTGCCAGCAGCTTGTGGCAGGGGGGCTCCTACGAGCAGTACTTC
CASSLWQGGSYEQYF
>TRBJ1-6|20|few|TRBV6-5|NA
TGTGCCAGCAGTTACTCCCAGGCGGAGTTGGGGATCCCATGGAATTCACCCCTCCACTTT
CASSYSQAELGIPWNSPLHF
>TRBJ2-7|14|NA|TRBV12-3/TRBV12-4|NA
TGTGCCAGCAGTTTGGTTCCCAGAACCTACGAGCAGTACTTC
CASSLVPRTYEQYF
>TRBJ2-1|15|few|TRBV3-1|NA
TGTGCCAGCAGCCAAGACGGGGTGCCCTACAATGAGCAGTTCTTC
CASSQDGVPYNEQFF
>TRBJ2-3|14|many|TRBV20-1|TRBD1
TGCAGTGCTAGGGATAGGGGGCTAGCAGATACGCAGTATTTT
CSARDRGLADTQYF
>TRBJ2-1|13|NA|TRBV19|NA
TGTGCCAGTATAGGACCGAGCTTCAATGAGCAGTTCTTC
CASIGPSFNEQFF